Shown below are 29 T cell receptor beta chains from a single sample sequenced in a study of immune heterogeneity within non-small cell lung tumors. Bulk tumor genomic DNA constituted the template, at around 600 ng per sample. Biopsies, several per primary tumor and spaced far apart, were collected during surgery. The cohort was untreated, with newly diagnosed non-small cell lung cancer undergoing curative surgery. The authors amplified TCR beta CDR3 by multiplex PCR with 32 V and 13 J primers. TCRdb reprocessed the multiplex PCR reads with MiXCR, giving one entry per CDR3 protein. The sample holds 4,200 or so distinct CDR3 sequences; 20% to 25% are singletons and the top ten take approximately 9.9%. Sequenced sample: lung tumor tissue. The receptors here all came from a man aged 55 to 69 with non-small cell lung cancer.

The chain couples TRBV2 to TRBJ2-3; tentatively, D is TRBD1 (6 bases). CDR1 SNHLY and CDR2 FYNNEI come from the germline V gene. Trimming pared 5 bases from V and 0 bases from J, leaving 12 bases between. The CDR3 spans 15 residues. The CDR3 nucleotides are TGTGCCAGCAGTTCAGGGGCTGAAAGCACAGATACGCAGTATTTT. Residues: CASSSGAESTDTQYF.

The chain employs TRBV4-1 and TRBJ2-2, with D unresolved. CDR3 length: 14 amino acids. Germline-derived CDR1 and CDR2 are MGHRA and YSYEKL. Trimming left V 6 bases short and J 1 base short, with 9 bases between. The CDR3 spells CASRPTVNTGELFF. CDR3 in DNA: TGCGCCAGCAGGCCGACGGTGAACACCGGGGAGCTGTTTTTT.

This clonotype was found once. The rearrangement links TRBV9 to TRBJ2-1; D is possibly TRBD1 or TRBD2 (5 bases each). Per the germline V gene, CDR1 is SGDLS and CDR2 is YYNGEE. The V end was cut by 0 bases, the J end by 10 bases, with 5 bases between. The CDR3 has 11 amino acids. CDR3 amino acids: CASSVGGEQFF. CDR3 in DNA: TGTGCCAGCAGCGTAGGGGGGGAGCAGTTCTTC.

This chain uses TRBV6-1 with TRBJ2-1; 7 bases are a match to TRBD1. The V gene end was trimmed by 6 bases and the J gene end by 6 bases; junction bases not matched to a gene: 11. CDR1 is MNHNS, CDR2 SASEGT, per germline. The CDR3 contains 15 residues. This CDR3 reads CASSRDRQSANEQFF. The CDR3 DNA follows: TGTGCCAGCAGCAGGGACAGACAAAGCGCCAATGAGCAGTTCTTC.

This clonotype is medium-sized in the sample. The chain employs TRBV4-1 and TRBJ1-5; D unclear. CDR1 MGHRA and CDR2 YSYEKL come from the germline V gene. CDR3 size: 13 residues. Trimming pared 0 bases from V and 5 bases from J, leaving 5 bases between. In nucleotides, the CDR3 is TGCGCCAGCAGCCAAGAGGGTCATCAGCCCCAGCATTTT. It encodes CASSQEGHQPQHF.

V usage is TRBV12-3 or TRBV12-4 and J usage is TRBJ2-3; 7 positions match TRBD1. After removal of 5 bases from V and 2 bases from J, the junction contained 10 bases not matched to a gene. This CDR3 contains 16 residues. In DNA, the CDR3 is TGTGCCAGCAGTATAGGGGGCGGCTATCACACAGATACGCAGTATTTT. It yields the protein CASSIGGGYHTDTQYF.

Written as DNA, the CDR3 is TGCGCCAGCAGCTTGGTGGCAGGGATCACTGAAGCTTTCTTT. Protein: CASSLVAGITEAFF. V gene TRBV5-1 combines with J gene TRBJ1-1, with a tentative D call TRBD1 (5 bases). Between the trimmed V and J ends, which lost 0 bases and 4 bases, there was a span of 10 bases. The germline V gene has CDR1 SGHRS and CDR2 YFSETQ. The CDR3 spans 14 residues.

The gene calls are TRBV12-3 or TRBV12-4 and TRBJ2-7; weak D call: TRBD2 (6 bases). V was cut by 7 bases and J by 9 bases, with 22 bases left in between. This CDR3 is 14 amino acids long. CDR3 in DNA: TGTGCCAGCAACCGTTTGGGCGGGGCCTCGGGGCAGTACTTC. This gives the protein CASNRLGGASGQYF.

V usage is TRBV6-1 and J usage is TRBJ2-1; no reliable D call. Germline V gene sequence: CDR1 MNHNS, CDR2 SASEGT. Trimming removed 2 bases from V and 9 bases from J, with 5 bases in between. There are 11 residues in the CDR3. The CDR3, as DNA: TGTGCCAGCAGTGAACGTGGTGAGCAGTTCTTC. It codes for CASSERGEQFF.

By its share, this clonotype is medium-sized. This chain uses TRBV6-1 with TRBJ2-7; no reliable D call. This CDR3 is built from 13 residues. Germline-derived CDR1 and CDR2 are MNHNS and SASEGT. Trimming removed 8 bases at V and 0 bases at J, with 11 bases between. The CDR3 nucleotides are TGTGCCAGCGTGCACGGCGACTCCTACGAGCAGTACTTC. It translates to CASVHGDSYEQYF.

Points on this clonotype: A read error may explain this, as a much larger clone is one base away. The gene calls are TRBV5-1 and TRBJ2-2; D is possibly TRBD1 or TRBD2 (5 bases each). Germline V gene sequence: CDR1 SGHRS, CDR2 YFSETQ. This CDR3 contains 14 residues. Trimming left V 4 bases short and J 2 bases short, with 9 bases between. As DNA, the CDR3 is TGCGCCAGCAGCCCCGGGACCAACACCGGGGAGCTGTTTTTT. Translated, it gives CASSPGTNTGELFF.

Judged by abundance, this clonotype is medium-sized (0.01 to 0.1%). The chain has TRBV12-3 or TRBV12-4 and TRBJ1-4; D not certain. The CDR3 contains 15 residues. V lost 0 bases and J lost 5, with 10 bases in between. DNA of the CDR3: TGTGCCAGCAGTTTAGCGTTCGGTCAGAATGAAAAACTGTTTTTT. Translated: CASSLAFGQNEKLFF.

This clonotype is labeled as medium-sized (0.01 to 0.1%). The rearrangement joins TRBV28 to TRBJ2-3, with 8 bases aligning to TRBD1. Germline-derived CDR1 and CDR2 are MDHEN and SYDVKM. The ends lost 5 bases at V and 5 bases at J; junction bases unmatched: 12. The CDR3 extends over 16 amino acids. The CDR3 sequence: CASSPRQGRNLDTQYF. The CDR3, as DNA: TGTGCCAGCAGTCCACGACAGGGGAGAAATTTAGATACGCAGTATTTT.

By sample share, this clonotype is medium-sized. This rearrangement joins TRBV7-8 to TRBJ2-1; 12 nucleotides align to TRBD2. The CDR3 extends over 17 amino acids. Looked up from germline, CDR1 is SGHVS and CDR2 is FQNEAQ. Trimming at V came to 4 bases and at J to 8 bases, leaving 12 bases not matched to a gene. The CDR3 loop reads CASSSRRLAGGWDEQFF. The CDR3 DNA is TGTGCCAGCAGCTCCCGGAGGCTAGCGGGAGGGTGGGATGAGCAGTTCTTC.

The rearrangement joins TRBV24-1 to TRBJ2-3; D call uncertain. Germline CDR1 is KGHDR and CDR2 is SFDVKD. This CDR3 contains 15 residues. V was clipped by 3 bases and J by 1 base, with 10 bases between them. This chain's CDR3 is CATSDRRGCTDTQYF. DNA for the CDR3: TGTGCCACCAGTGATAGGCGAGGATGCACAGATACGCAGTATTTT.

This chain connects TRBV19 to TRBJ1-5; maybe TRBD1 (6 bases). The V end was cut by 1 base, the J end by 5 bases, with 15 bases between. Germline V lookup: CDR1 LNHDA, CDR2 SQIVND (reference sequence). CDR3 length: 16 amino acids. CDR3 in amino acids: CASSIGRGQIYQPQHF. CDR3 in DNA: TGTGCCAGTAGTATAGGCAGGGGTCAAATTTATCAGCCCCAGCATTTT.

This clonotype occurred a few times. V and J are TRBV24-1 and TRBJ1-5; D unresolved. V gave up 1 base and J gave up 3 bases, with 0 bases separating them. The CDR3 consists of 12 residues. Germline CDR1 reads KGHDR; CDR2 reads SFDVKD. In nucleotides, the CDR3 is TGTGCCACCAGTGATTTCAATCAGCCCCAGCATTTT. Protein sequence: CATSDFNQPQHF.

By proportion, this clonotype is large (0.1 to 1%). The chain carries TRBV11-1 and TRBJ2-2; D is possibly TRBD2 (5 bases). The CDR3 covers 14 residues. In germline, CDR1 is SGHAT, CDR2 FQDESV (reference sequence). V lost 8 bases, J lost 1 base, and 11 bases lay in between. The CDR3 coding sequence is TGTGCCAGCCGAGGGCTATTGAACACCGGGGAGCTGTTTTTT. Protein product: CASRGLLNTGELFF.

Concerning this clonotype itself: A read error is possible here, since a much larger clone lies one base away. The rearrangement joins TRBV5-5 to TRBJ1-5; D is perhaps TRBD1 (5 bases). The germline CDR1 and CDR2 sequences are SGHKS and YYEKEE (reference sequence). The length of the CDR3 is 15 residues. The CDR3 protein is CASSFRVTSNQPHHF. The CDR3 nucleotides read TGTGCCAGCAGCTTCAGGGTCACGAGCAATCAGCCCCATCATTTT.

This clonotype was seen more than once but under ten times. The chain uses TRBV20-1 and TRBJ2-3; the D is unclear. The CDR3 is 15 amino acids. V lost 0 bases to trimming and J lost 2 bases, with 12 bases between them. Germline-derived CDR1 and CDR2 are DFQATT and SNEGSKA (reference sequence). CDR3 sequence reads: CSARDVQRNTDTQYF. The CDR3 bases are TGCAGTGCTAGAGATGTTCAGCGAAACACAGATACGCAGTATTTT.

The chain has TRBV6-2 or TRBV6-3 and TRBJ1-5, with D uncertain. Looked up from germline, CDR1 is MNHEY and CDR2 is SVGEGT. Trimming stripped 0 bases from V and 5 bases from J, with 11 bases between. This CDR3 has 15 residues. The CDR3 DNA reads TGTGCCAGCAGTTACTCATCAGGAGAGGATCAGCCCCAGCATTTT. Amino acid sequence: CASSYSSGEDQPQHF.

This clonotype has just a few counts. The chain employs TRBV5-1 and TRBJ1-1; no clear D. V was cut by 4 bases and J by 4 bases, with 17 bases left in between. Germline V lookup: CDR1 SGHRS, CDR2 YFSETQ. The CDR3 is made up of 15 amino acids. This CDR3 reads CASSPQVGLGTEAFF. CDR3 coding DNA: TGCGCCAGCAGCCCCCAAGTAGGCTTGGGCACTGAAGCTTTCTTT. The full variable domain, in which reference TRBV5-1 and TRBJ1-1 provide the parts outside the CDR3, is KAGVTQTPRYLIKTRGQQVTLSCSPISGHRSVSWYQQTPGQGLQFLFEYFSETQRNKGNFPGRFSGRQFSNSRSEMNVSTLELGDSALYLCASSPQVGLGTEAFFGQGTRLTVV.

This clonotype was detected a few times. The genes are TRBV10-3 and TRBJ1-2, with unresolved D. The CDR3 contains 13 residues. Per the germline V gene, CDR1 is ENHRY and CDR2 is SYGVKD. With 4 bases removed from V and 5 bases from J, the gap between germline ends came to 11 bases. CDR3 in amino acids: CAISGRSGYGYTF. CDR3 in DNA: TGTGCCATCAGTGGGAGGAGCGGGTATGGCTACACCTTC.

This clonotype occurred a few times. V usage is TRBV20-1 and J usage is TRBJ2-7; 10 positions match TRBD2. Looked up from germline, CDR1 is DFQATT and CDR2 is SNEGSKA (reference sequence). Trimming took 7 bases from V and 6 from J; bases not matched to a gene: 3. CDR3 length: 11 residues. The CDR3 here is CSGLAGGEQYF. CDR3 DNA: TGCAGTGGATTAGCGGGAGGCGAGCAGTACTTC.

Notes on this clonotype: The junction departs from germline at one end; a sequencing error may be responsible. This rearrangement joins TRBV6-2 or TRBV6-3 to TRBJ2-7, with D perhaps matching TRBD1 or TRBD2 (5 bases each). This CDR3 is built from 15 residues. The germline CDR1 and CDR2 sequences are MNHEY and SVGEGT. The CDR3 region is CASSYGGTGRYERYF. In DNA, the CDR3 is TGTGCCAGCAGTTACGGGGGAACGGGACGGTACGAGCGGTACTTC.

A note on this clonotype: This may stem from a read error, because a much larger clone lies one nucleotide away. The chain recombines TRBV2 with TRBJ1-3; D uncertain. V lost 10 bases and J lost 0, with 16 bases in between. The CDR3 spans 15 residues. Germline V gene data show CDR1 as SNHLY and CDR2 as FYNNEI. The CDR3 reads CAITEGATSGNTIYF. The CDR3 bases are TGTGCCATCACCGAGGGCGCGACCTCTGGAAACACCATATATTTT.

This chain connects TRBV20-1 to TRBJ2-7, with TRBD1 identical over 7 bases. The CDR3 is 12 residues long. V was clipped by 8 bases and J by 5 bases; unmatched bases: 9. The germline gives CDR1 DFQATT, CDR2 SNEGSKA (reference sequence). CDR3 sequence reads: CSTSRDSNEQYF. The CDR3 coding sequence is TGCAGTACCTCCAGGGACAGCAACGAGCAGTACTTC.

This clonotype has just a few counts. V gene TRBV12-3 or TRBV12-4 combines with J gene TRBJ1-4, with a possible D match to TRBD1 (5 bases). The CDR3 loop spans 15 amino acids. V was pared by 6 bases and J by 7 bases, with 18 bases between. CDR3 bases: TGTGCCAGCAGCTCGGGGCGGGGCGTAGTTGAAAAACTGTTTTTT. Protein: CASSSGRGVVEKLFF.

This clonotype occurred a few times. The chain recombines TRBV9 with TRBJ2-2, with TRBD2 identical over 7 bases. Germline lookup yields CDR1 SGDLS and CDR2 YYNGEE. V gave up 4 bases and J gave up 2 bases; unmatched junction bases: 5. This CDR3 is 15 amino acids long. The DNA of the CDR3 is TGTGCCAGCAGCATACTAGCGTCCAACACCGGGGAGCTGTTTTTT. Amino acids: CASSILASNTGELFF.